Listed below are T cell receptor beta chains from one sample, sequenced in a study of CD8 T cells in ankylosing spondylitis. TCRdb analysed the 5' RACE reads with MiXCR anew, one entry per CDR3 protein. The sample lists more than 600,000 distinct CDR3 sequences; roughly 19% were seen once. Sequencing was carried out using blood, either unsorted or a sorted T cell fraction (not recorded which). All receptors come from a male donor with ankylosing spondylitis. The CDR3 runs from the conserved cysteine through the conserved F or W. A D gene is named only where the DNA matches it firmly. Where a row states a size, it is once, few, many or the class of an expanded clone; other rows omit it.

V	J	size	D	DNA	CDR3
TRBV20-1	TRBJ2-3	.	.	TGCAGTGCTCCCTTGTGGGCGGCGAGCACAGATACGCAGTATTTT	CSAPLWAASTDTQYF
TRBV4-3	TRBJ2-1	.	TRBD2	TGCGCCAGCAGCCATCTTAGCGGGAGGGCCTACAATGAGCAGTTCTTC	CASSHLSGRAYNEQFF
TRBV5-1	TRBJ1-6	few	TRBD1	TGCGCCAGCAGAAGAGGACAGGAGATTAATTCACCCCTCCACTTT	CASRRGQEINSPLHF
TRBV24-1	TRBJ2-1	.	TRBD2	TGTGCCACCAGCACAAGGTGGACTAGCGGGAGTAATGAGCAGTTCTTC	CATSTRWTSGSNEQFF
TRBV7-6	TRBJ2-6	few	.	TGTGCCAGCAGCTCCGGGGGGCAGGGAACAGTCAGTAGGTCCAACGTCCTGACTTTC	CASSSGGQGTVSRSNVLTF
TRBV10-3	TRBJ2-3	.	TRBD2	TGTGCCATCAGTGTGGGGGGTAGCGGGACTAGCACAGATACGCAGTATTTT	CAISVGGSGTSTDTQYF
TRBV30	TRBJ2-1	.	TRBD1	TGTGCCTGGAGCCTCGGGACAGGAATATACAATGAGCAGTTCTTC	CAWSLGTGIYNEQFF
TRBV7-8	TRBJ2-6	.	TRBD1	TGTGCCAGCAGCTTAGCCCCACAGGGGGCCTCTGGGGCCAACGTCCTGACTTTC	CASSLAPQGASGANVLTF
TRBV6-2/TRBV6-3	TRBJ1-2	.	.	TGTGCCAGCAGTTACTCTTCCGGCAAATATGGCTACACCTTC	CASSYSSGKYGYTF
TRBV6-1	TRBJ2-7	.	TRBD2	TGTGCCAGCAGCCTCACCTGGGTCAGGGAGGGCGAGCAGTACTTC	CASSLTWVREGEQYF
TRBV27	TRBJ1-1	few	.	TGTGCCAGCAGGTCTCTTGGGGGAGCGAAGAGCACTGAAGCTTTCTTT	CASRSLGGAKSTEAFF
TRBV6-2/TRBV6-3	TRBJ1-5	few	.	TGTGCCAGCAGTCCCCAGGGTATTAGCAATCAGCCCCAGCATTTT	CASSPQGISNQPQHF
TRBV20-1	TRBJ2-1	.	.	TGCAGTGCTGGGGCCTACAATGAGCAGTTCTTC	CSAGAYNEQFF
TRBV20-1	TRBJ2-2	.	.	TGCAGTGCTAGATCGTGGGAGAATGTGGGGGAGCTGTTTTTT	CSARSWENVGELFF
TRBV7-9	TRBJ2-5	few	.	TGTGCCAGCAGCTTAGGGCTGATGGGGACCCAGTACTTC	CASSLGLMGTQYF
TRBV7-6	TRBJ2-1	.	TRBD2	TGTGCCAGCAGCCCGACCACGTGGGCGGGGGGGCTCAATGAGCAGTTCTTC	CASSPTTWAGGLNEQFF
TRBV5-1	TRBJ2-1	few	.	TGCGCCAGCAGCTTGGGTTCCAAATCCTACAATGAGCAGTTCTTC	CASSLGSKSYNEQFF
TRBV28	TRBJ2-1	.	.	TGTGCCAGCAGTTTATTAGGGCCTGCAGTGGACCGATACAATGAGCAGTTCTTC	CASSLLGPAVDRYNEQFF
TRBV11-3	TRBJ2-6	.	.	TGTGCCAGCAGCTTAGCCAGAACCCGGGGGGCCAACGTCCTGACTTTC	CASSLARTRGANVLTF
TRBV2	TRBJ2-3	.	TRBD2	TGTGCCAGCAGCGGTGATGGGGGGGGGAGCGCAGATACGCAGTATTTT	CASSGDGGGSADTQYF
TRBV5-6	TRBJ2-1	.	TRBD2	TGTGCCAGCAGCTTGGAAGCGACTAGCGGGAACTACAATGAGCAGTTCTTC	CASSLEATSGNYNEQFF
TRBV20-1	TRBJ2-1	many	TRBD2	TGCAGTGCCCCCACTAGCGGGAGGGGTGATGAGCAGTTCTTC	CSAPTSGRGDEQFF
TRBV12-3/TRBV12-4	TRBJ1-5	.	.	TGTGCCAGCACCACCCTTGGTAGCAATCAGCCCCAGCATTTT	CASTTLGSNQPQHF
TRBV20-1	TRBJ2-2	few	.	TGCAGTGCACCTTGGACAGAGAACACCGGGGAGCTGTTTTTT	CSAPWTENTGELFF
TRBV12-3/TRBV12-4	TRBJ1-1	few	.	TGTGCCAGCAGTTTAAATGGGGGGCATACTGAAGCTTTCTTT	CASSLNGGHTEAFF
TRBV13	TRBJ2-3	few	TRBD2	TGTGCCAGCAGCCCCAGACTAGCGGCATCTAGCACAGATACGCAGTATTTT	CASSPRLAASSTDTQYF
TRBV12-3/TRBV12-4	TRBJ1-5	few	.	TGTGCCAGCAGTTCCAGGGGCTCGAGATTCAATCAGCCCCAGCATTTT	CASSSRGSRFNQPQHF
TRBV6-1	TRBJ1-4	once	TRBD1	TGTGCCAGCAGTCGGGGACAGGGTGAATTTAATGAAAAACTGTTTTTT	CASSRGQGEFNEKLFF
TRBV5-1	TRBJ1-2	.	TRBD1	TGCGCCAGCAGACCGGGACAGGGTCTAGGCTACACCTTC	CASRPGQGLGYTF
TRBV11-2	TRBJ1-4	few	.	TGTGCCAGCAGCTTACATACCCGATATGAAAAACTGTTTTTT	CASSLHTRYEKLFF
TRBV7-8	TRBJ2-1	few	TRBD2	TGTGCCAGCAGCTTAAGACTAGCGGGAGAGAGTGAGCAGTTCTTC	CASSLRLAGESEQFF
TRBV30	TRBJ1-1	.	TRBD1	TGTGCCTGGAGTACAGGACAGGGGGGAGGTGAAGCTTTCTTT	CAWSTGQGGGEAFF
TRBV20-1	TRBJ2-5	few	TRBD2	TGCAGTGCTAGTGCCCTAGCGGGAAGAAAGACCCAGTACTTC	CSASALAGRKTQYF
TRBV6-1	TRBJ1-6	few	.	TGTGCCAGCAGACAACAGGGATGGGATTCACCCCTCCACTTT	CASRQQGWDSPLHF
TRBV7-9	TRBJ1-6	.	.	TGTGCCAGCAGCTTAAGGCAGAATTCACCCCTCCACTTT	CASSLRQNSPLHF
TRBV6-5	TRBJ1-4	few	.	TGTGCCAGCAGTTACGAGGGGGCAACTAATGAAAAACTGTTTTTT	CASSYEGATNEKLFF
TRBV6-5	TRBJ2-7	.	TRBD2	TGTGCCAGCAGTTACATCAGACTAGCGGGCTTCTACGAGCAGTACTTC	CASSYIRLAGFYEQYF
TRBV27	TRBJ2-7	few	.	TGTGCCAGCAGTTTTTACCACAAAGACCGGTACTACGAGCAGTACTTC	CASSFYHKDRYYEQYF
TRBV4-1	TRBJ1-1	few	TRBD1	TGCGCCAGCAGCCAAGGGGCCGGGACAGGGTTCACTGAAGCTTTCTTT	CASSQGAGTGFTEAFF
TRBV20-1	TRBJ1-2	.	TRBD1	TGCAGTGCTACGACAGGGGGCGCGGACTATGGCTACACCTTC	CSATTGGADYGYTF
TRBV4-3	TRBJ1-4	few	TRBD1	TGCGCCAGCAGCCAAGGGAGCAACAGGGGGCGGTCTAATGAAAAACTGTTTTTT	CASSQGSNRGRSNEKLFF
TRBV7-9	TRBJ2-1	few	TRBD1	TGTGCCAGCAGCTCCGGGACAGGGGCCGTGAATGAGCAGTTCTTC	CASSSGTGAVNEQFF
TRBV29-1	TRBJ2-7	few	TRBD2	TGCAGCGTTGGACTAGCGGGAGTTTTGGCCTACGAGCAGTACTTC	CSVGLAGVLAYEQYF
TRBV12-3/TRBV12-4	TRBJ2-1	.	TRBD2	TGTGCCAGCAGATTTTGGAAATTCAGTCTAGCGGGGGCCTACAATGAGCAGTTCTTC	CASRFWKFSLAGAYNEQFF
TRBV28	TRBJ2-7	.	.	TGTGCCAGCAGTTCCTCTAGCGATACCTCCTACGAGCAGTACTTC	CASSSSSDTSYEQYF
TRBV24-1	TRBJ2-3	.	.	TGTGCCACCAGTGATTTCTCGGGACAAATTACAGATACGCAGTATTTT	CATSDFSGQITDTQYF
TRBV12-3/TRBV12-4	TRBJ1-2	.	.	TGTGCCAGCAGTCCGTCCGGGAGAGCTACGACGGAAGGCTACACCTTC	CASSPSGRATTEGYTF
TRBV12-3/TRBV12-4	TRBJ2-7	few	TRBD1	TGTGCCAGCAGTTTAGCGGCGACAGGGCCCCTCTCCGAGCAGTACTTC	CASSLAATGPLSEQYF